The following is a T cell receptor beta chain sequence with its context. The entry originates in a study of CD8 T cells in Susac syndrome. Reverse transcription used about 0.45 to 1 ug RNA and random hexamers. One entry per CDR3 protein results from TCRdb running MiXCR on the immunoSEQ multiplex PCR reads. The table includes some 300,000 distinct CDR3 sequences, approximately 85% detected once. From germline, CDR1 is MNHNS and CDR2 SASEGT. With 8 bases clipped from V and 6 bases from J, the junction kept 14 bases outside the gene matches. The CDR3 consists of 17 residues. The sequenced sample was CD8+ T cells from PBMCs. J is TRBJ2-1 and V is TRBV6-1; 12 bases match TRBD2. The sequence was collected from a human donor with multiple sclerosis. CDR3: CASGERTSGISLNEQFF. CDR3 DNA: TGTGCCAGCGGAGAAAGGACTAGCGGGATCAGCCTCAATGAGCAGTTCTTC.